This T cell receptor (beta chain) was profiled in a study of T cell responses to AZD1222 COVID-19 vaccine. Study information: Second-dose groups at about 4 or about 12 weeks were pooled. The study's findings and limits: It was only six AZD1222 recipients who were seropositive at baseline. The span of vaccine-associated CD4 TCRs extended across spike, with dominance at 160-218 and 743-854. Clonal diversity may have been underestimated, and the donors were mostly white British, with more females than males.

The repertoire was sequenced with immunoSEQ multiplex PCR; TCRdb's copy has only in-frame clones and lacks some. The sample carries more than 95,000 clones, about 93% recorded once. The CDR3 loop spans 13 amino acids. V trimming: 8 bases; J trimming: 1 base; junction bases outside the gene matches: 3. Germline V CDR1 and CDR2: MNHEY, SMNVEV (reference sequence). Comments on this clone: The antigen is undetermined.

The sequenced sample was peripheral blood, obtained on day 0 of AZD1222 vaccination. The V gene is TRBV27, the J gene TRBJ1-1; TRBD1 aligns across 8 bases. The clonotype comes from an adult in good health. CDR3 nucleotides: TGTGCCAGCGGGGACAGGACGAACACTGAAGCTTTCTTT. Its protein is CASGDRTNTEAFF.